This T cell receptor (beta chain) stems from a study of blood T cells in healthy people across ages. Study-level results: Samples with more naive T cells showed higher observed beta diversity. Underestimates were what the diversity estimates from one million T cells were considered to be.

The individuals who served as donors were healthy Caucasians living in Russia, aged roughly 6 to 100. Per-sample PBMC isolation yielded at least 6.5 million cells. Germline-derived CDR1 and CDR2 are MNHEY and SVGAGI. The CDR3 has 15 residues. J gave up 5 bases and V 0 bases, and 3 bases lay outside the gene matches. Using a J-beta primer mix together with a sample-barcoded 5' primer, a second PCR was run for roughly 6 to 11 cycles. TCRdb re-called the 5' RACE reads through MiXCR, storing one row per CDR3 protein. The sample includes about 1,500,000 distinct CDR3 sequences, approximately 30% of them seen just once. This clonotype was counted only a few times. No antigen is known for it.

V usage is TRBV6-5 and J usage is TRBJ2-1, with TRBD1 identical over 8 bases. The sample comprised blood. This TCR came from a woman aged 25 to 39 in good health. Here the CDR3 DNA reads TGTGCCAGCAGTTACTCTCAGGGGGCGCACAATGAGCAGTTCTTC. This gives the protein CASSYSQGAHNEQFF.